This passage covers 23 T cell receptor beta chains from one sample sequenced in a study of monozygotic twins with inflammatory bowel disease. TCRdb reprocessed the 5' RACE reads, keeping one entry per CDR3 protein, no DNA. The specimen's table records fewer than 400,000 distinct CDR3 sequences. The material sequenced was blood. All receptors derive from a human donor with ulcerative colitis or Crohn's disease, or a healthy co-twin of an affected twin (not recorded which).

The chain is built from TRBV6-2 or TRBV6-3 and TRBJ2-7; TCRdb's assignment of TRBD1 cannot be checked, as there is no DNA. The CDR3 extends over 14 amino acids. Germline V gives CDR1 MNHEY, CDR2 SVGEGT. This CDR3 is CASSSGQYAYEQYF.

The chain joins TRBV19 to TRBJ1-2; as DNA is missing, the TRBD1 call by TCRdb cannot be tested. The V gene's germline CDR1 is LNHDA and CDR2 SQIVND (reference sequence). The CDR3 extends over 16 amino acids. CDR3 region: CASSIQLADRAYGYTF.

The chain joins TRBV7-2 to TRBJ1-4; TCRdb proposes TRBD1, but this gene call is untestable without DNA. This CDR3 is built from 14 residues. The V gene's germline CDR1 is SGHTA and CDR2 FQGNSA. CDR3 region: CASSFGTGDEKLFF.

V gene TRBV6-1 combines with J gene TRBJ2-7. The CDR3 covers 12 residues. The germline V gene encodes CDR1 MNHNS and CDR2 SASEGT. The CDR3 region is CASSEVGYEQYF.

V usage is TRBV6-5 and J usage is TRBJ1-2. CDR1 and CDR2 from the germline V gene are MNHEY and SVGAGI. The CDR3 is 12 amino acids. CDR3 residues: CASSYWGDGYTF.

This chain links TRBV5-1 with TRBJ1-1; TCRdb proposes TRBD1, but this gene call is untestable without DNA. The CDR3 contains 15 residues. CDR1 is SGHRS, CDR2 YFSETQ, per germline. CDR3 in amino acids: CASSNGVGGNGEAFF.

The chain links TRBV5-1 to TRBJ2-2. Germline V CDR1 and CDR2: SGHRS, YFSETQ. This CDR3 is built from 13 residues. CDR3 amino acids: CASRDLDTGELFF.

The chain couples TRBV20-1 to TRBJ2-3; the D call of TRBD2 rests on TCRdb alone, since no DNA is present to check it. The V gene's germline CDR1 is DFQATT and CDR2 SNEGSKA (reference sequence). The CDR3 extends over 12 amino acids. CDR3 protein: CSTRENADTQYF.

The V and J genes are TRBV7-2 and TRBJ2-5; TCRdb designates TRBD2, a call that cannot be tested without DNA. Germline V gene lookup returns CDR1 SGHTA and CDR2 FQGNSA. This CDR3 is 15 amino acids long. CDR3 region: CASSVGLAGGQTQYF. The whole variable domain, filled in from reference TRBV7-2 and TRBJ2-5, reads GAGVSQSPSNKVTEKGKDVELRCDPISGHTALYWYRQSLGQGLEFLIYFQGNSAPDKSGLPSDRFSAERTGGSVSTLTIQRTQQEDSAVYLCASSVGLAGGQTQYFGPGTRLLVL.

V and J are TRBV3-1 and TRBJ2-4; TCRdb returns TRBD2, unconfirmable since there is no DNA. This CDR3 region has 14 residues. Germline CDR1 and CDR2: LGHDT and YNNKEL (reference sequence). The CDR3 spells CASSLRASRDIQYF.

V is TRBV4-3 and J is TRBJ2-7; with no DNA, the TCRdb D assignment of TRBD2 cannot be verified. The CDR3 is 18 amino acids. CDR1 is LGHNA, CDR2 YSLEER, per germline. CDR3 sequence: CASSQGVGLAPSSYEQYF.

The chain uses TRBV6-5 and TRBJ2-5; without DNA, the TCRdb call of TRBD2 cannot be checked. The CDR3 totals 18 residues. Germline loops: CDR1 MNHEY, CDR2 SVGAGI. CDR3 loop: CASSHNGGLANPQETQYF.

The genes are TRBV5-1 and TRBJ2-1; TCRdb's D call of TRBD2 is untestable without DNA. The CDR3 covers 16 residues. In germline, CDR1 is SGHRS, CDR2 YFSETQ. The CDR3 reads CASSSWTSGDYNEQFF.

The chain couples TRBV11-2 to TRBJ2-7; TCRdb's D call, TRBD1, is unchecked because there is no DNA. The CDR3 has 14 residues. Germline V gives CDR1 SGHAT, CDR2 FQNNGV. CDR3 amino acids: CASSSGQIYYEQYF.

The V gene is TRBV20-1, the J gene TRBJ1-5. The CDR3 has 12 residues. CDR1 and CDR2 from the germline V gene are DFQATT and SNEGSKA (reference sequence). The CDR3 loop reads CSARTSHQPQHF.

This chain's CDR3 is CASSYGGTGTQPQHF. V gene TRBV6-5 combines with J gene TRBJ1-5; TCRdb returns TRBD1, unconfirmable since there is no DNA. This CDR3 has 15 amino acids. Germline CDR1 reads MNHEY; CDR2 reads SVGAGI.

V and J are TRBV29-1 and TRBJ2-5. Per the germline V gene, CDR1 is SQVTM and CDR2 is ANQGSEA. CDR3 length: 12 amino acids. CDR3 in amino acids: CSVETGFETQYF.

This chain connects TRBV7-7 to TRBJ2-5. Germline V gives CDR1 SSHAT, CDR2 FNYEAQ (reference sequence). This CDR3 has 13 amino acids. Here the CDR3 reads CASSLNPSETQYF.

The genes are TRBV28 and TRBJ1-1. The germline V gene encodes CDR1 MDHEN and CDR2 SYDVKM. The CDR3 length is 14 residues. CDR3 amino acids: CASITAGMNTEAFF. Using reference TRBV28 and TRBJ1-1 for the parts outside the CDR3, the full variable domain is DVKVTQSSRYLVKRTGEKVFLECVQDMDHENMFWYRQDPGLGLRLIYFSYDVKMKEKGDIPEGYSVSREKKERFSLILESASTNQTSMYLCASITAGMNTEAFFGQGTRLTVV.

The V and J genes are TRBV20-1 and TRBJ2-5; the D gene TCRdb calls, TRBD1, cannot be checked with no DNA. The germline V gene encodes CDR1 DFQATT and CDR2 SNEGSKA (reference sequence). This CDR3 has 12 residues. CDR3 sequence reads: CSLQGYPETQYF.

V gene TRBV6-1 combines with J gene TRBJ1-6; absent DNA, TCRdb's TRBD1 call cannot be checked. CDR3 length: 14 residues. Germline assignment: CDR1 MNHNS and CDR2 SASEGT. The CDR3 loop is CASSPGQGYSPLHF.

V gene TRBV19 combines with J gene TRBJ1-5; the TRBD1 assignment by TCRdb is unverifiable without DNA. The germline gives CDR1 LNHDA, CDR2 SQIVND (reference sequence). This CDR3 region has 15 residues. The CDR3 spells CASSIKATGEQPQHF.

The J gene is TRBJ2-2, the V gene TRBV20-1; TCRdb's D gene call, TRBD2, goes unchecked for lack of DNA. Looked up from germline, CDR1 is DFQATT and CDR2 is SNEGSKA (reference sequence). CDR3 length: 19 amino acids. The CDR3 reads CSATRSWLAGKAGTGELFF.